A selection of T cell receptor beta chains follows, all from one sample in a study of blood T cell repertoires in COVID-19. The protocol was immunoSEQ multiplex PCR, while the TCRdb copy is restricted to in-frame clones and leaves out a portion. The sample has approximately 70,000 clones, about 90% seen once. Sequencing was done on a sample of peripheral blood. The receptor source for this set is a woman aged 45-59 years with COVID-19, enrolled during active disease. Both conserved end residues are part of each CDR3. The order of the fields is clone size, D gene, V gene, J gene, CDR3 DNA, CDR3 protein. The D gene is left open where the match is weak. A row's size may be missing; if present it is once, few, many or a size class.

size: -
D: TRBD1
V: TRBV19
J: TRBJ1-1
DNA: TGTGCCAGTACCTTTCTACAGGGGACTGAAGCTTTCTTT
CDR3: CASTFLQGTEAFF

size: -
D: -
V: TRBV5-5
J: TRBJ1-5
DNA: TGTGCCAGCATGCCAGGCCCTAACAATCAGCCCCAGCATTTT
CDR3: CASMPGPNNQPQHF

size: -
D: TRBD1
V: TRBV6-4
J: TRBJ1-1
DNA: TGTGCCAGCCCGGCACCGGGACAGGGTTCTGAAGCTTTCTTT
CDR3: CASPAPGQGSEAFF

size: -
D: TRBD1
V: TRBV11-1
J: TRBJ2-7
DNA: TGTGCCAGCAGCTCTGGGACAGGGGGGGCCTACGAGCAGTACTTC
CDR3: CASSSGTGGAYEQYF

size: -
D: TRBD1
V: TRBV5-1
J: TRBJ2-4
DNA: TGCGCCAGCAGCGCCGCACAGGGGAACATTCAGTACTTC
CDR3: CASSAAQGNIQYF

size: once
D: -
V: TRBV6-1
J: TRBJ2-6
DNA: TGTGCCAGCAGTGAATCTGGGCAGGCTGGGGCCAACGTCCTGACTTTC
CDR3: CASSESGQAGANVLTF

size: -
D: TRBD2
V: TRBV24-1
J: TRBJ2-1
DNA: TGTGCCACCAGCGAACTAGCGGGAGGGAGGAATGAGCAGTTCTTC
CDR3: CATSELAGGRNEQFF

size: -
D: TRBD2
V: TRBV19
J: TRBJ2-7
DNA: TGTGCCAGTAGTAGGACTAGCGGGACGACCTACGAGCAGTACTTC
CDR3: CASSRTSGTTYEQYF

size: -
D: -
V: TRBV9
J: TRBJ2-3
DNA: TGTGCCAGCAGCGTAGGAGGGAGTAGCACAGATACGCAGTATTTT
CDR3: CASSVGGSSTDTQYF

size: -
D: TRBD1
V: TRBV19
J: TRBJ1-2
DNA: TGTGCCAGTAGTCCCGGGACAGGCTTCGGGGTTGGCTACACCTTC
CDR3: CASSPGTGFGVGYTF

size: once
D: -
V: TRBV28
J: TRBJ2-7
DNA: TGTGCCAGCAGTCCGCAAACAGGGATTAGAAACGAGCAGTACTTC
CDR3: CASSPQTGIRNEQYF

size: -
D: -
V: TRBV5-1
J: TRBJ2-3
DNA: TGCGCCAGCAGCTTGTCAGACGGGGATACGCAGTATTTT
CDR3: CASSLSDGDTQYF

size: -
D: TRBD1
V: TRBV28
J: TRBJ1-2
DNA: TGTGCCAGCAGACCACAGGGGGCCCTCTATGGCTACACCTTC
CDR3: CASRPQGALYGYTF

size: -
D: -
V: TRBV29-1
J: TRBJ2-1
DNA: TGCAGCGTTGGCGGTTCCTACAATGAGCAGTTCTTC
CDR3: CSVGGSYNEQFF

size: -
D: -
V: TRBV2
J: TRBJ2-7
DNA: TGTGCCAGCAGTGAGGAGCGGGCTTCCTACGAGCAGTACTTC
CDR3: CASSEERASYEQYF

size: -
D: -
V: TRBV7-3
J: TRBJ2-5
DNA: TGTGCCAGCAGCTCAGGGTTCCAAGAGACCCAGTACTTC
CDR3: CASSSGFQETQYF

size: -
D: TRBD2
V: TRBV5-5
J: TRBJ2-7
DNA: TGTGCCAGCAGCTTGGCCGAGGCTAGCGGGCCTTACGAGCAGTACTTC
CDR3: CASSLAEASGPYEQYF

size: -
D: -
V: TRBV5-1
J: TRBJ2-2
DNA: TGCGCCAGCAGCACAACTATAGCGAACACCGGGGAGCTGTTTTTT
CDR3: CASSTTIANTGELFF

size: once
D: TRBD2
V: TRBV5-1
J: TRBJ2-2
DNA: TGCGCCAGCAGCTTGGCAGTAGCGGGAGGGATTAACACCGGGGAGCTGTTTTTT
CDR3: CASSLAVAGGINTGELFF

size: -
D: TRBD2
V: TRBV20-1
J: TRBJ2-7
DNA: TGCAGTGCTAGTGGACTAGCGGGGTACGAGCAGTACTTC
CDR3: CSASGLAGYEQYF

size: -
D: -
V: TRBV18
J: TRBJ2-7
DNA: TGTGCCAGCTCACCCTCGACACCCTACGAGCAGTACTTC
CDR3: CASSPSTPYEQYF

size: -
D: -
V: TRBV9
J: TRBJ2-7
DNA: TGTGCCAGCAGCGGAGGCCCCGTTTCCTACGAGCAGTACTTC
CDR3: CASSGGPVSYEQYF

size: -
D: TRBD1
V: TRBV15
J: TRBJ2-5
DNA: TGTGCCACCAGCAGGGGCAGGGGGGAGACCCAGTACTTC
CDR3: CATSRGRGETQYF

size: -
D: -
V: TRBV9
J: TRBJ1-5
DNA: TGTGCCAGCAGCGTAGGACTATTGGATCAGCCCCAGCATTTT
CDR3: CASSVGLLDQPQHF

size: -
D: TRBD2
V: TRBV19
J: TRBJ2-7
DNA: TGTGCCAGTAGGCTAGCGGGAGGGGAGGCCCCCTACGAGCAGTACTTC
CDR3: CASRLAGGEAPYEQYF

size: few
D: -
V: TRBV11-2
J: TRBJ2-1
DNA: TGTGCCAGCAGCTTAGGCGGTAGCTCCTACAATGAGCAGTTCTTC
CDR3: CASSLGGSSYNEQFF

size: -
D: -
V: TRBV6-2/TRBV6-3
J: TRBJ1-2
DNA: TGTGCCAGCAGTCCGGGCAGGGCTAACTATGGCTACACCTTC
CDR3: CASSPGRANYGYTF

size: once
D: TRBD1
V: TRBV2
J: TRBJ1-5
DNA: TGTGCCAGCAAGGAGGGACAGGTGAATCAGCCCCAGCATTTT
CDR3: CASKEGQVNQPQHF

size: -
D: -
V: TRBV9
J: TRBJ2-3
DNA: TGTGCCAGCAGCGGTAACAGGATGTTAGGAGATACGCAGTATTTT
CDR3: CASSGNRMLGDTQYF

size: few
D: -
V: TRBV19
J: TRBJ2-7
DNA: TGTGCCAGTAGTAAAACGGGAGTTTCCTACGAGCAGTACTTC
CDR3: CASSKTGVSYEQYF

size: -
D: TRBD1
V: TRBV5-1
J: TRBJ1-4
DNA: TGCGCCAGCAGCTCCCTGGACAGGGGGAATGAAAAACTGTTTTTT
CDR3: CASSSLDRGNEKLFF

size: -
D: -
V: TRBV27
J: TRBJ1-6
DNA: TGTGCCAGCAGTTTAGGTTCGGGCAGGGCTGCCTCACCCCTCCACTTT
CDR3: CASSLGSGRAASPLHF

size: -
D: -
V: TRBV11-3
J: TRBJ2-1
DNA: TGTGCCAGCAGCTCTTACGGGGGAAATGAGCAGTTCTTC
CDR3: CASSSYGGNEQFF

size: -
D: TRBD1
V: TRBV5-1
J: TRBJ1-5
DNA: TGCGCCAGCAGACATACAGGGGCTGATGGTCAGCCCCAGCATTTT
CDR3: CASRHTGADGQPQHF

size: -
D: -
V: TRBV5-1
J: TRBJ2-7
DNA: TGCGCCAGCAGCTTGGGCAGGGGGAGGTACGAGCAGTACTTC
CDR3: CASSLGRGRYEQYF

size: -
D: TRBD2
V: TRBV18
J: TRBJ2-1
DNA: TGTGCCAGCTCACCAACGAGCGGGGTAGGAAGGAATGAGCAGTTCTTC
CDR3: CASSPTSGVGRNEQFF

size: -
D: -
V: TRBV15
J: TRBJ1-4
DNA: TGTGCCACCAGCAGAGATAGTGACAAGGCAACTAATGAAAAACTGTTTTTT
CDR3: CATSRDSDKATNEKLFF

size: few
D: -
V: TRBV5-1
J: TRBJ2-7
DNA: TGCGCCAGCAGCCCACAGGTGGACGAGCAGTACTTC
CDR3: CASSPQVDEQYF

size: -
D: TRBD2
V: TRBV28
J: TRBJ2-5
DNA: TGTGCCAGCAGAGATCTAGCGGTACAAGAGACCCAGTACTTC
CDR3: CASRDLAVQETQYF